This T cell receptor (beta chain) emerged from a study of Ad26.COV2.S vaccination and SARS-CoV-2 variants. Treatment specified: around 19 received Ad26.COV2.S at low or high dose, single or two shots; roughly five received placebo; per-sample allocation not given. Following the first vaccine or placebo injection, samples were taken on day 63. Aged 18-55 years, donor was enrolled in Boston in the early 2020s. The study used a vaccine consisting of an Ad26 vector that expressed Wuhan-strain SARS-CoV-2 spike. The CDR3 has 15 residues. V was shortened by 1 base and J by 2 bases, with 11 bases between the two germline ends. Germline CDR1 is SGHAT and CDR2 is FQNNGV. Findings and limits, study-wide: An underestimation of total T cell responses may have resulted from the TCR breadth and depth analyses. Vaccine recipients had higher spike-specific TCR breadth than placebo recipients.

About this clone: Its antigen is unidentified.

The table came from immunoSEQ multiplex PCR; TCRdb's copy has only in-frame clones and leaves some out. The sample holds approximately 350,000 clones, around 82% seen once. This receptor was identified in a person aged 18-60 years who received the Ad26.COV2.S COVID-19 vaccine or a placebo. V and J are TRBV11-2 and TRBJ1-1, with D perhaps matching TRBD1 (5 bases). The sequencing used peripheral blood, collected in a trial of Ad26.COV2.S vaccine versus placebo. The CDR3 region is CASSLGRGQNTEAFF. Here the CDR3 DNA reads TGTGCCAGCAGCTTAGGTAGGGGTCAAAACACTGAAGCTTTCTTT.